This T cell receptor (beta chain) was found in a study of blood T cell repertoires in COVID-19. The wider study: T cells, B-cell-depleted T cells, or PBMCs provided the cDNA or gDNA that served as material.

Trimming stripped 10 bases from V and 0 bases from J, with 15 bases between. In germline, CDR1 is ENHRY, CDR2 SYGVKD. The CDR3 sequence is 14 residues long. Data came from immunoSEQ multiplex PCR; TCRdb stores just in-frame clones and leaves some out. Among some 100,000 clones, approximately 84% were seen once, and the ten largest hold about 18%. Sequencing used peripheral blood. The chain is built from TRBV10-3 and TRBJ2-5; a weak D match, TRBD1 (6 bases). This sequence was found in a woman aged 55-70 years with acute or convalescent COVID-19. The CDR3 is CATSDRLDQETQYF. The DNA of the CDR3 is TGTGCCACTTCGGACAGATTAGACCAAGAGACCCAGTACTTC.